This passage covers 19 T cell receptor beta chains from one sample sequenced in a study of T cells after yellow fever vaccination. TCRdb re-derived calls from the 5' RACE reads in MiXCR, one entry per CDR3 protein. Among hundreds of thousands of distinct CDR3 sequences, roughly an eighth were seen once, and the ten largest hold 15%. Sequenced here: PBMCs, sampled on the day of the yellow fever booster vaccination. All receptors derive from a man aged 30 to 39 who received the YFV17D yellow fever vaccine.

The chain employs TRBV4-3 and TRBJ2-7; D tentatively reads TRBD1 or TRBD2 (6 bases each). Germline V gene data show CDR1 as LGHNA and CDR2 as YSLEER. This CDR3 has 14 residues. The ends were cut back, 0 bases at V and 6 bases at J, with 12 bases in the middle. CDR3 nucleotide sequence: TGCGCCAGCAGCCAAGAAGTGGGGGGCGGCGAGCAGTACTTC. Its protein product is CASSQEVGGGEQYF.

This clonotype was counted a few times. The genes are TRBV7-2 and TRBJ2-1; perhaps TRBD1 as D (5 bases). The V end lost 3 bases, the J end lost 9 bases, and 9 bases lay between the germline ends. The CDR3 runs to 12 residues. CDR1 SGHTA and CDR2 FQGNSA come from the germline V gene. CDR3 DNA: TGTGCCAGCAGCTTTCTAGGGGTTGAGCAGTTCTTC. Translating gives CASSFLGVEQFF.

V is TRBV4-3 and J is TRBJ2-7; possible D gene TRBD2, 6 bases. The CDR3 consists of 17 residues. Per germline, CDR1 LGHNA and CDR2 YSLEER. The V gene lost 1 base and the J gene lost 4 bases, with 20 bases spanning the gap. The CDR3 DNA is TGCGCCAGCAGCCAAGGAGGAGCGGCGGCTCGGGGGTACGAGCAGTACTTC. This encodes CASSQGGAAARGYEQYF.

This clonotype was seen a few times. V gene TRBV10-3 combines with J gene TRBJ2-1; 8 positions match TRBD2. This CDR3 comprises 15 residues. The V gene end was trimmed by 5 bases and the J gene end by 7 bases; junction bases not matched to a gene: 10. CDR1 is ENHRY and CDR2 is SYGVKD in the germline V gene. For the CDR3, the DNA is TGTGCCATCAGTAAACCCGGACTAGCTACGAATGAGCAGTTCTTC. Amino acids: CAISKPGLATNEQFF.

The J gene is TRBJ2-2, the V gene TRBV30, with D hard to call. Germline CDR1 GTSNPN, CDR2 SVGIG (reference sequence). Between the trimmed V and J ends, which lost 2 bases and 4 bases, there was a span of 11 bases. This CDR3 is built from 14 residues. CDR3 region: CAWSSGHFTGELFF. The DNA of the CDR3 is TGTGCCTGGAGTTCGGGCCACTTCACCGGGGAGCTGTTTTTT. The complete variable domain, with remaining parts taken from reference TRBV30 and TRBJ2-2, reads SQTIHQWPATLVQPVGSPLSLECTVEGTSNPNLYWYRQAAGRGLQLLFYSVGIGQISSEVPQNLSASRPQDRQFILSSKKLLLSDSGFYLCAWSSGHFTGELFFGEGSRLTVL.

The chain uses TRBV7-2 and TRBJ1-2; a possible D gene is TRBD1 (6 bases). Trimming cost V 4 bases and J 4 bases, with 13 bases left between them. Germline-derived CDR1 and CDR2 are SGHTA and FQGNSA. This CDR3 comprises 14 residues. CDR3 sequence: CASSSLQGGYGYTF. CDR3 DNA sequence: TGTGCCAGCAGCTCCCTACAGGGAGGCTATGGCTACACCTTC.

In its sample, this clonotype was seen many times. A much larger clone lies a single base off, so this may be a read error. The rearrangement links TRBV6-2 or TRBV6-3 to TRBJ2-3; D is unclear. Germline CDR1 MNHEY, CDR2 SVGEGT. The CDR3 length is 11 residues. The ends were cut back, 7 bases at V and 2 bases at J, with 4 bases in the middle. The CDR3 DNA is TGTGCCAGCACCACCACAGATACGCAGTATTTT. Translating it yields CASTTTDTQYF.

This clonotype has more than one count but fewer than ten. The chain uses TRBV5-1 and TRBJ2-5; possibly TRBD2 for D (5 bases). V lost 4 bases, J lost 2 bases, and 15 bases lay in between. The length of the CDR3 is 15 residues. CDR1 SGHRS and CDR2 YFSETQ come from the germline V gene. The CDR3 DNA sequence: TGCGCCAGCAGCGCCACCGGGATGGGGCAAGAGACCCAGTACTTC. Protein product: CASSATGMGQETQYF.

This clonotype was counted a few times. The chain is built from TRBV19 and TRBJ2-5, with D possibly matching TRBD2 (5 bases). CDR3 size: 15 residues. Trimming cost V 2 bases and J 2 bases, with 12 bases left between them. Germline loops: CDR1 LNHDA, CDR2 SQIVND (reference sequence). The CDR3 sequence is CASSIWAGPQETQYF. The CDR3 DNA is TGTGCCAGTAGTATATGGGCGGGTCCACAAGAGACCCAGTACTTC.

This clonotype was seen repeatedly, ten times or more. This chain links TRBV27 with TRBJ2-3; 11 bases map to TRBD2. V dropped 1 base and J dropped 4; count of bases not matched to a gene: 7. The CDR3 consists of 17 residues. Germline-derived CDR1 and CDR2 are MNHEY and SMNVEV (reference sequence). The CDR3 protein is CASSLLGSGRAADTQYF. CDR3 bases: TGTGCCAGCAGTTTATTGGGTAGCGGGAGGGCGGCAGATACGCAGTATTTT.

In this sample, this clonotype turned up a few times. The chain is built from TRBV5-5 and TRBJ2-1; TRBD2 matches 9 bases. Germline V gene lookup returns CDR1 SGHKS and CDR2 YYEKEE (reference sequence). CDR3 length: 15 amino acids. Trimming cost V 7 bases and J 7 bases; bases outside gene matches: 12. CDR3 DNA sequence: TGTGCCAGCGACCTTCTAGCGGGACTAGGGAATGAGCAGTTCTTC. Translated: CASDLLAGLGNEQFF.

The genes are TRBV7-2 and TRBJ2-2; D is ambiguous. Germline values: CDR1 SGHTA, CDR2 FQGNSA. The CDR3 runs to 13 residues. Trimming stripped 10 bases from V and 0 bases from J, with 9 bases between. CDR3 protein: CANETPNTGELFF. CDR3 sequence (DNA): TGTGCCAACGAAACACCGAACACCGGGGAGCTGTTTTTT.

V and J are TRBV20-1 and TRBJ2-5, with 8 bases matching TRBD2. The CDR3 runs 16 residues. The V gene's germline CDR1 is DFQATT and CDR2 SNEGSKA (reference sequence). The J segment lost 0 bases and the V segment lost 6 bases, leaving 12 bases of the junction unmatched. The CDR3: CSASWFTSGDQETQYF. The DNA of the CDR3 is TGCAGTGCCTCCTGGTTCACTAGCGGAGACCAAGAGACCCAGTACTTC.

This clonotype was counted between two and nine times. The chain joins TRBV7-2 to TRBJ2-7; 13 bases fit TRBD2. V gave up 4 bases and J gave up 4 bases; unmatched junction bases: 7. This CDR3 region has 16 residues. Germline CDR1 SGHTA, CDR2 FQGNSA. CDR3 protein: CASSSGLAGFGYEQYF. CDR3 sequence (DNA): TGTGCCAGCAGCTCGGGACTAGCGGGATTCGGGTACGAGCAGTACTTC.

DNA for the CDR3: TGTGCCAGCAGCCCATCGGGACAGGGTAAGACTTTCTTT. The encoded protein is CASSPSGQGKTFF. V is TRBV7-9 and J is TRBJ1-1; 9 nucleotides match TRBD1. The ends lost 5 bases at V and 12 bases at J; junction bases unmatched: 10. Germline-derived CDR1 and CDR2 are SEHNR and FQNEAQ (reference sequence). The CDR3 is 13 residues long.

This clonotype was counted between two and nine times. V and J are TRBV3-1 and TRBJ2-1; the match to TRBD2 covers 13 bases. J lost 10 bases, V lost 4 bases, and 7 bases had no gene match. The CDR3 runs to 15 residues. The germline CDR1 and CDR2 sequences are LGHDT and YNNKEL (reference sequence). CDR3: CASSPGTSGAREQFF. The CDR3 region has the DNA TGTGCCAGCAGCCCCGGGACTAGCGGGGCCAGGGAGCAGTTCTTC.

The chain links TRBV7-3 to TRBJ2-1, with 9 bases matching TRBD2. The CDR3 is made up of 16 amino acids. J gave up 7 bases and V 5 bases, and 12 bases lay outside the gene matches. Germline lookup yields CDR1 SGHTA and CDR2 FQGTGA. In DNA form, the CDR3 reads TGTGCCAGCAGCCTGTTAAGCGGGAGGCTAGAGAATGAGCAGTTCTTC. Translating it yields CASSLLSGRLENEQFF.

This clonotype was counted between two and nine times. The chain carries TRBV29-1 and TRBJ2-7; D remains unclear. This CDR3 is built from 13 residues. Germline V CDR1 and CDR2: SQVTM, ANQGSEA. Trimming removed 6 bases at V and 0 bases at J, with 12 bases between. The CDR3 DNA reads TGCAGCGTAAACGTCCCGAGCTCCTACGAGCAGTACTTC. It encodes CSVNVPSSYEQYF.

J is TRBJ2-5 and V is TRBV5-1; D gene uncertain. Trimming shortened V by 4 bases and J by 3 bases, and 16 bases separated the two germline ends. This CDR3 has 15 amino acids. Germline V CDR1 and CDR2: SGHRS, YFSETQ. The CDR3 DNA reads TGCGCCAGCAGCCCCCCGTCCGGACGAGAAGAGACCCAGTACTTC. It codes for CASSPPSGREETQYF.